One sample yielded the 13 T cell receptor beta chains listed below, sequenced in a study of tumour-infiltrating T cells in Burkitt lymphoma. Assay used: immunoSEQ multiplex PCR; TCRdb lists only in-frame clones, some missing. The table includes 1,100 to 1,500 clones, 9.5% to 12% detected once. The specimen sequenced was tumor tissue. The origin of the receptors is a human donor with Burkitt lymphoma.

This clone was seen once. This chain links TRBV7-9 with TRBJ2-1, with 8 positions matching TRBD1. The ends lost 4 bases at V and 3 bases at J; junction bases unmatched: 5. From germline, CDR1 is SEHNR and CDR2 FQNEAQ (reference sequence). CDR3 size: 15 residues. The CDR3 loop reads CASSSRDRHYNEQFF. The CDR3 nucleotides are TGTGCCAGCAGCTCCCGGGACAGGCACTACAATGAGCAGTTCTTC.

This chain uses TRBV4-2 with TRBJ2-7; 9 positions match TRBD1. V lost 11 bases to trimming and J lost 2 bases; unmatched junction nucleotides: 16. The CDR3 length is 16 residues. Germline V CDR1 and CDR2: LGHNA, YNFKEQ. CDR3 bases: TGTGCCGCGACGGACAGGGGACTAATGACGACCTACGAGCAGTACTTC. Translating gives CAATDRGLMTTYEQYF.

V gene TRBV6-9 combines with J gene TRBJ2-7, with 10 bases lining up with TRBD1. Germline CDR1 is MNHGY and CDR2 is SVAAGI. This CDR3 spans 13 amino acids. V lost 4 bases, J lost 6 bases, and 3 bases stayed unmatched. CDR3 coding DNA: TGTGCCAGCAGTTTGACAGGGGGCGCCGAGCAGTACTTC. It specifies CASSLTGGAEQYF.

The chain employs TRBV5-1 and TRBJ2-1; the D is unclear. Germline-derived CDR1 and CDR2 are SGHRS and YFSETQ. Trimming left V 2 bases short and J 4 bases short, with 10 bases between. The CDR3 has 14 residues. The CDR3: CASSLGMWYNEQFF. DNA for the CDR3: TGCGCCAGCAGCTTAGGTATGTGGTACAATGAGCAGTTCTTC.

The chain combines TRBV5-5 with TRBJ1-4, with D possibly being TRBD1 (6 bases). Germline values: CDR1 SGHKS, CDR2 YYEKEE (reference sequence). The CDR3 is 16 residues long. Trimming removed 7 bases at V and 8 bases at J, with 24 bases between. CDR3 residues: CASRLTPGGAREKLFF. The CDR3 DNA is TGTGCCAGCCGCCTCACGCCGGGGGGGGCTCGGGAAAAACTGTTTTTT. The variable domain in full, completed from reference TRBV5-5 and TRBJ1-4, reads DAGVTQSPTHLIKTRGQQVTLRCSPISGHKSVSWYQQVLGQGPQFIFQYYEKEERGRGNFPDRFSARQFPNYSSELNVNALLLGDSALYLCASRLTPGGAREKLFFGSGTQLSVL.

By share, this clone ranks as large (0.1 to 1%). The chain has TRBV19 and TRBJ1-1, with D hard to call. Trimming removed 2 bases at V and 10 bases at J, with 14 bases between. CDR1 and CDR2 (germline): LNHDA, SQIVND (reference sequence). The CDR3 runs 13 residues. The DNA for the CDR3 is TGTGCCAGTAGTATAAGAATGACCGGCGTAGCTTTCTTT. This translates into CASSIRMTGVAFF.

In its sample, this clone was seen a few times. The chain has TRBV7-9 and TRBJ2-2, with 9 bases fitting TRBD1. Per germline, CDR1 SEHNR and CDR2 FQNEAQ (reference sequence). CDR3 length: 15 amino acids. With 6 bases clipped from V and 6 bases from J, the junction kept 8 bases outside the gene matches. Here the CDR3 DNA reads TGTGCCAGCAGTTTTGGGACAGGGAGTTCCGGGGAGCTGTTTTTT. This codes for CASSFGTGSSGELFF.

The genes are TRBV9 and TRBJ1-2, with D tentatively TRBD1 (6 bases). V lost 4 bases and J lost 2, with 12 bases in between. The germline CDR1 and CDR2 sequences are SGDLS and YYNGEE. The CDR3 has 14 amino acids. CDR3 loop: CASSLDRWNYGYTF. CDR3 DNA: TGTGCCAGCAGCCTAGACAGGTGGAACTATGGCTACACCTTC.

This clone was picked up a small number of times. The chain carries TRBV10-3 and TRBJ2-7, with D perhaps matching TRBD2 (6 bases). This CDR3 spans 14 amino acids. Germline assignment: CDR1 ENHRY and CDR2 SYGVKD. Trimming took 2 bases from V and 4 from J, leaving 12 bases between them. CDR3 sequence reads: CAISERGALYEQYF. CDR3 in DNA: TGTGCCATCAGTGAGCGCGGGGCCCTTTACGAGCAGTACTTC.

This clone has a handful of counts. The gene calls are TRBV10-2 and TRBJ2-7, with 10 bases fitting TRBD1. CDR1 and CDR2 from the germline V gene are WSHSY and SAAADI. This CDR3 comprises 13 residues. V lost 5 bases to trimming and J lost 9 bases; unmatched junction nucleotides: 7. The CDR3 DNA sequence: TGCGCCAGCAGTCTCCCGGGACAGGGGATGCAGTACTTC. This sequence encodes CASSLPGQGMQYF.

A few counts support this clone. The chain combines TRBV4-1 with TRBJ1-5; D may be TRBD1 (5 bases). Germline CDR1 is MGHRA and CDR2 is YSYEKL. The germline V and J ends were trimmed by 1 base and 9 bases, with 16 bases remaining between them. The CDR3 is 15 residues long. CDR3 in DNA: TGCGCCAGCAGCCAAGGGTTCGGAGGGGCGGGGCCCCAGCATTTT. Encoded protein: CASSQGFGGAGPQHF.

This clone turned up a few times. The rearrangement uses TRBV27 and TRBJ2-5; TRBD1 is a possible D gene (6 bases). V was clipped by 6 bases and J by 3 bases, with 23 bases between them. The CDR3 runs to 17 residues. Germline V gene sequence: CDR1 MNHEY, CDR2 SMNVEV (reference sequence). CDR3 region: CASSRLSPQGKEETQYF. The CDR3 nucleotides are TGTGCCAGCAGCCGACTTTCCCCACAGGGCAAAGAAGAGACCCAGTACTTC.

Sample share makes this clone large. The chain uses TRBV7-9 and TRBJ2-3, with a possible D match to TRBD1 (5 bases). The CDR3 has 15 amino acids. V was clipped by 1 base and J by 7 bases, with 15 bases between them. Germline values: CDR1 SEHNR, CDR2 FQNEAQ (reference sequence). Written as DNA, the CDR3 is TGTGCCAGCAGCTTAGGCGGCCAGGGCAGGTATACGCAGTATTTT. As protein: CASSLGGQGRYTQYF.